The present entry profiles one T cell receptor (beta chain) with its context. Its antigen remains unknown. This record comes from a study of CD8 T cells in ankylosing spondylitis. Each CDR3 protein is one row after TCRdb ran MiXCR on the 5' RACE reads. The sample includes 750,000 to 850,000 distinct CDR3 sequences, approximately 10% of them seen just once. Findings and limits, study-wide: What appeared characteristic of ankylosing spondylitis blood was a TCR beta motif of fewer than ten highly homologous variants. Previous work reported some of these motif variants in the synovial fluid and blood of reactive arthritis.

Trimming cost V 5 bases and J 2 bases, with 14 bases left between them. Looked up from germline, CDR1 is LNHDA and CDR2 is SQIVND (reference sequence). The CDR3 runs 15 residues. The sequenced sample was blood, either unsorted or a sorted T cell fraction (not recorded which). This receptor was obtained from a male donor with ankylosing spondylitis. This chain joins TRBV19 and TRBJ2-3; unclear D gene. CDR3 amino acids: CASSPLDGITDTQYF. The CDR3 nucleotides read TGTGCCAGTAGTCCCTTGGATGGGATCACAGATACGCAGTATTTT. Based on the CDR3 plus reference TRBV19 and TRBJ2-3, the full variable domain is DGGITQSPKYLFRKEGQNVTLSCEQNLNHDAMYWYRQDPGQGLRLIYYSQIVNDFQKGDIAEGYSVSREKKESFPLTVTSAQKNPTAFYLCASSPLDGITDTQYFGPGTRLTVL.